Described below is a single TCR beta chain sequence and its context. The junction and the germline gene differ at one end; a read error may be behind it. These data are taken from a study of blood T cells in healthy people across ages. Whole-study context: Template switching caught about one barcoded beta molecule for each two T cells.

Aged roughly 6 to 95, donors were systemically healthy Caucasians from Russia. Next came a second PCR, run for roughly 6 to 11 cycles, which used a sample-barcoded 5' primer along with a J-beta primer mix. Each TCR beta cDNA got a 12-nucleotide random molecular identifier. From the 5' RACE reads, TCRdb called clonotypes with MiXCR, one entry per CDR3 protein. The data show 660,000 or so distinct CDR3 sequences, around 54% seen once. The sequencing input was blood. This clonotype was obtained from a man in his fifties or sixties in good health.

The CDR3 bases are TGTACCAGCAGTATATCTAGCTGTGAGCAGTTCTTC. Protein: CTSSISSCEQFF. The genes are TRBV12-3 or TRBV12-4 and TRBJ2-1; D possibly corresponds to TRBD2 (5 bases). The CDR3 has 12 residues.